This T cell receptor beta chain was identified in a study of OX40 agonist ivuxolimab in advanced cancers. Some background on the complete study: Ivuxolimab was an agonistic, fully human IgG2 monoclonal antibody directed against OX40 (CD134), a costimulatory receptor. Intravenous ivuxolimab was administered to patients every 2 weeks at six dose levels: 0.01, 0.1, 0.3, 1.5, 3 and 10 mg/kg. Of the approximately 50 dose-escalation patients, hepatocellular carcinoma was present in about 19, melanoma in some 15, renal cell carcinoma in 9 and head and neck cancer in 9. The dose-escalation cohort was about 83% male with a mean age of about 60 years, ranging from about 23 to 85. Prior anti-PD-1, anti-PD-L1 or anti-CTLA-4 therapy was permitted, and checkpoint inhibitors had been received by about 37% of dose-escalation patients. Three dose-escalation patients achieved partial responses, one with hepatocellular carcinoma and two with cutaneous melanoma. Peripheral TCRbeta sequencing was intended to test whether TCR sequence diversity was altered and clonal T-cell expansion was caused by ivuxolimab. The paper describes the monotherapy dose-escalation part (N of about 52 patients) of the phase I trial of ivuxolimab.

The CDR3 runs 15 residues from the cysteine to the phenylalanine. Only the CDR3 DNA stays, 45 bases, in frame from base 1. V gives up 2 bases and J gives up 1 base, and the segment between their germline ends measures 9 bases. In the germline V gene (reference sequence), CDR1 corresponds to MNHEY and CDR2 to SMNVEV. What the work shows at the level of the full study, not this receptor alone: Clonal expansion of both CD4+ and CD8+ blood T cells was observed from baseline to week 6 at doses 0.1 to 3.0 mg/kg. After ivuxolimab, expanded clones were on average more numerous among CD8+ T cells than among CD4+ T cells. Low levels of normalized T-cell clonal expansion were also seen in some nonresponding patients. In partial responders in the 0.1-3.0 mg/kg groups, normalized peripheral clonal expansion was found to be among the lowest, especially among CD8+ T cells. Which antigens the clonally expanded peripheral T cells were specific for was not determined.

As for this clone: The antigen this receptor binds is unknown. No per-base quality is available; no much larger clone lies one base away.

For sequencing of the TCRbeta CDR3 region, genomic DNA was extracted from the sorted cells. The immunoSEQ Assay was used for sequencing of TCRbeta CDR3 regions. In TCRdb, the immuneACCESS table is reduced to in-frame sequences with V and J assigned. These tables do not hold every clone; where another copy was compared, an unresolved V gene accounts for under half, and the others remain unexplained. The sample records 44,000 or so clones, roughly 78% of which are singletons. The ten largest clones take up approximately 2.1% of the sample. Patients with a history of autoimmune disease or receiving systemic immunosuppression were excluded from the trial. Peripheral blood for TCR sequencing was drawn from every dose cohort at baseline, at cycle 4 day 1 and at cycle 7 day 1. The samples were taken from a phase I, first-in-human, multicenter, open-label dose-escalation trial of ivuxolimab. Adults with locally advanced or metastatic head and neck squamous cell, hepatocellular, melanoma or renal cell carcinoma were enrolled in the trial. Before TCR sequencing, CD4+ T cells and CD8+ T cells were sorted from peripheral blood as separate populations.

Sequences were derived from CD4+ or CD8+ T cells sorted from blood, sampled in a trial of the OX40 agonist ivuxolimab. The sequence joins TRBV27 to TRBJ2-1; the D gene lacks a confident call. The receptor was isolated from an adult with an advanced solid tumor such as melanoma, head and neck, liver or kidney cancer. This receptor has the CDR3 CASSLGGPSYNEQFF. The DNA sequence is TGTGCCAGCAGTTTAGGCGGTCCATCCTACAATGAGCAGTTCTTC.